The 21 T cell receptor beta chains below come from one sample, sequenced in a study of long-term antiretroviral therapy in people with HIV. Survey level was the resolution at which the v3.0 immunoSEQ assay ran. Repertoires were generated with immunoSEQ multiplex PCR, while TCRdb's copy carries only in-frame clones and drops some. The table has over 30,000 clones, over 80% seen once. Sample: unsorted PBMCs, taken 1 year after starting antiretroviral therapy. The receptors originated from a man younger than 30 with HIV.

The V call is TRBV11-2, the J call TRBJ2-1, with 8 bases aligning to TRBD2. CDR3 size: 16 residues. V shed 0 bases, J shed 5 bases, and the junction held 6 bases outside the gene matches. CDR1 is SGHAT, CDR2 FQNNGV, per germline. CDR3 loop: CASSLETGLGNNEQFF. The CDR3 DNA reads TGTGCCAGCAGCTTAGAAACGGGACTAGGGAACAATGAGCAGTTCTTC.

The gene calls are TRBV11-2 and TRBJ2-7, with 8 positions matching TRBD2. CDR1 is SGHAT, CDR2 FQNNGV, per germline. The CDR3 extends over 16 amino acids. The V gene end was trimmed by 6 bases and the J gene end by 3 bases; junction bases not matched to a gene: 13. CDR3 amino acids: CASRRLAGTAIYEQYF. The CDR3 coding sequence is TGTGCCAGCAGGAGGCTAGCGGGTACCGCCATCTACGAGCAGTACTTC.

This clone was observed a handful of times. The chain combines TRBV29-1 with TRBJ1-4; D perhaps matches TRBD1 (5 bases). V shed 6 bases and J shed 8 bases, with 16 bases lying between them. Germline CDR1 reads SQVTM; CDR2 reads ANQGSEA. CDR3 length: 13 residues. The CDR3 DNA reads as TGCAGCGTCCATTCAGGGATGGGGGAAAAACTGTTTTTT. Encoded protein: CSVHSGMGEKLFF.

V gene TRBV12-5 combines with J gene TRBJ2-3; D is unclear. The CDR3 sequence is 15 residues long. V dropped 2 bases and J dropped 6 bases, with 15 bases sitting between them. Looked up from germline, CDR1 is LGHNT and CDR2 is FRNRAP. Written as DNA, the CDR3 is TGTGCTAGTGGTTTGTTCACTTTAGGCCGGGATACGCAGTATTTT. Translation gives CASGLFTLGRDTQYF.

The chain has TRBV25-1 and TRBJ2-3; D is possibly TRBD2 (5 bases). This CDR3 is built from 16 residues. Germline V CDR1 and CDR2: MGHDK, SYGVNS. V was shortened by 7 bases and J by 4 bases, with 21 bases between the two germline ends. The CDR3 nucleotides are TGTGCCAGCAAACAAACAAGCATCAACGGGGCAGATACGCAGTATTTT. Its translation: CASKQTSINGADTQYF.

The chain joins TRBV5-4 to TRBJ2-3; 9 bases line up with TRBD1. After removal of 1 base from V and 5 bases from J, the junction contained 2 bases not matched to a gene. CDR1 and CDR2 (germline): SGHNT, YYREEE (reference sequence). The CDR3 extends over 14 amino acids. The CDR3 loop is CASSLTGGRDTQYF. The CDR3 DNA reads TGTGCCAGCAGCTTGACAGGGGGCAGAGATACGCAGTATTTT.

This chain links TRBV7-9 with TRBJ2-3; the match to TRBD2 covers 12 bases. The CDR3 has 16 amino acids. Germline trimming cut 2 bases from V and 2 bases from J; bases unmatched to any gene: 2. Germline V lookup: CDR1 SEHNR, CDR2 FQNEAQ (reference sequence). The DNA of the CDR3 is TGTGCCAGCAGCTTAACTAGCGGGAGGTCCACAGATACGCAGTATTTT. As protein: CASSLTSGRSTDTQYF.

This clone has a handful of counts. The V call is TRBV2, the J call TRBJ1-2; D gene unclear. Germline-derived CDR1 and CDR2 are SNHLY and FYNNEI. The CDR3 is 11 amino acids. Trimming took 6 bases from V and 2 from J, leaving 4 bases between them. CDR3 nucleotide sequence: TGTGCCAGCAGGGAAAACTATGGCTACACCTTC. Amino acid sequence: CASRENYGYTF.

The chain has TRBV5-4 and TRBJ1-2, with no clear D. Between the trimmed V and J ends, which lost 1 base and 4 bases, there was a span of 8 bases. In germline, CDR1 is SGHNT, CDR2 YYREEE (reference sequence). The CDR3 has 13 residues. The CDR3 region has the DNA TGTGCCAGCAGCTTGCCCGGGTCCTATGGCTACACCTTC. Translating it yields CASSLPGSYGYTF.

V gene TRBV6-1 combines with J gene TRBJ2-3, with TRBD1 identical over 9 bases. The CDR3 covers 16 residues. Germline CDR1 and CDR2: MNHNS and SASEGT. V shed 2 bases and J 1 base; nucleotides not matched to a gene: 4. CDR3 DNA sequence: TGTGCCAGCAGTGAATGGACAGGGGAGGGCACAGATACGCAGTATTTT. Amino acid sequence: CASSEWTGEGTDTQYF.

The J gene is TRBJ1-1, the V gene TRBV5-1; a possible D gene is TRBD1 (5 bases). This CDR3 has 16 residues. V lost 3 bases, J lost 1 base, and 16 bases lay in between. Per germline, CDR1 SGHRS and CDR2 YFSETQ. The CDR3 sequence is CASSSEAGGGNTEAFF. The CDR3 DNA follows: TGCGCCAGCAGCTCCGAGGCGGGGGGTGGGAACACTGAAGCTTTCTTT. Full variable domain (remainder filled in from reference TRBV5-1 and TRBJ1-1): KAGVTQTPRYLIKTRGQQVTLSCSPISGHRSVSWYQQTPGQGLQFLFEYFSETQRNKGNFPGRFSGRQFSNSRSEMNVSTLELGDSALYLCASSSEAGGGNTEAFFGQGTRLTVV.

This clone was seen a handful of times. The rearrangement links TRBV6-5 to TRBJ2-3, with a possible D match to TRBD2 (6 bases). Trimming cost V 5 bases and J 8 bases, with 11 bases left between them. Looked up from germline, CDR1 is MNHEY and CDR2 is SVGAGI. This CDR3 has 12 residues. CDR3 region: CASSPGGTTQYF. The CDR3 nucleotides are TGTGCCAGCAGTCCTGGGGGGACTACGCAGTATTTT.

The chain employs TRBV20-1 and TRBJ1-1, with no clear D. This CDR3 is 11 amino acids long. Germline loops: CDR1 DFQATT, CDR2 SNEGSKA (reference sequence). Trimming pared 3 bases from V and 4 bases from J, leaving 6 bases between. CDR3 sequence: CSASRSTEAFF. CDR3 in DNA: TGCAGTGCTAGTAGGAGCACTGAAGCTTTCTTT.

The chain couples TRBV28 to TRBJ2-1, with TRBD2 identical over 8 bases. The V and J ends lost 3 bases and 8 bases, in that order; junction bases with no gene match: 9. Germline CDR1 reads MDHEN; CDR2 reads SYDVKM. This CDR3 has 15 amino acids. The CDR3 here is CASSLSWTSNDEQFF. CDR3 sequence (DNA): TGTGCCAGCAGTTTGTCGTGGACTAGCAACGATGAGCAGTTCTTC.

The chain combines TRBV5-5 with TRBJ2-7; D remains unclear. The CDR3 spans 16 residues. V gave up 0 bases and J gave up 2 bases, with 15 bases separating them. The germline V gene has CDR1 SGHKS and CDR2 YYEKEE (reference sequence). The CDR3 region is CASSLAVAVFPYEQYF. The CDR3 region has the DNA TGTGCCAGCAGCTTGGCCGTGGCAGTATTCCCCTACGAGCAGTACTTC.

The gene calls are TRBV6-1 and TRBJ2-6, with D perhaps TRBD1 (5 bases). This CDR3 region has 15 residues. Germline CDR1 MNHNS, CDR2 SASEGT. Deletions cut 3 bases from V and 0 bases from J, with 6 bases between. The CDR3, as DNA: TGTGCCAGCAGTGAGACAGCCTCTGGGGCCAACGTCCTGACTTTC. It encodes CASSETASGANVLTF.

The gene calls are TRBV18 and TRBJ1-1; unclear D gene. In germline, CDR1 is KGHSH, CDR2 LQKENI. The CDR3 has 13 amino acids. Trimming took off 1 base at V and 4 bases at J, with 7 bases between the two ends. The CDR3 coding sequence is TGTGCCAGCTCACCACTGCGGACCACTGAAGCTTTCTTT. Translating gives CASSPLRTTEAFF.

This chain connects TRBV19 to TRBJ1-1, with D possibly matching TRBD1 (5 bases). Trimming left V 6 bases short and J 1 base short, with 15 bases between. The CDR3 extends over 15 amino acids. Germline values: CDR1 LNHDA, CDR2 SQIVND (reference sequence). CDR3 loop: CASRVVGTANTEAFF. CDR3 DNA sequence: TGTGCCAGTAGAGTCGTCGGGACGGCGAACACTGAAGCTTTCTTT.

The rearrangement uses TRBV14 and TRBJ2-5; 15 nucleotides agree with TRBD2. The germline CDR1 and CDR2 sequences are SGHDN and FVKESK. Losses at the gene ends were 5 bases for V and 4 bases for J; bases not matched to a gene: 5. CDR3 size: 16 residues. The CDR3 reads CASSIQGLAGGETQYF. The CDR3 DNA reads TGTGCCAGCAGCATTCAGGGACTAGCGGGAGGAGAGACCCAGTACTTC.

This clone was seen more than once but under ten times. V usage is TRBV6-5 and J usage is TRBJ1-1, with D tentatively TRBD1 (6 bases). CDR3 size: 15 residues. Germline V gene data show CDR1 as MNHEY and CDR2 as SVGAGI. V was trimmed by 0 bases and J by 4 bases, leaving 12 bases between them. The CDR3 DNA reads as TGTGCCAGCAGTTACTCCGCGGCAGGGGCCACTGAAGCTTTCTTT. Translation: CASSYSAAGATEAFF.

The chain recombines TRBV2 with TRBJ1-2, with 7 bases aligning to TRBD1. V gave up 7 bases and J gave up 7 bases; unmatched junction bases: 12. Germline CDR1 is SNHLY and CDR2 is FYNNEI. The CDR3 extends over 14 amino acids. The CDR3 loop reads CASIIPAGGVGYTF. CDR3 coding DNA: TGTGCCAGCATCATCCCCGCAGGGGGAGTTGGCTACACCTTC.